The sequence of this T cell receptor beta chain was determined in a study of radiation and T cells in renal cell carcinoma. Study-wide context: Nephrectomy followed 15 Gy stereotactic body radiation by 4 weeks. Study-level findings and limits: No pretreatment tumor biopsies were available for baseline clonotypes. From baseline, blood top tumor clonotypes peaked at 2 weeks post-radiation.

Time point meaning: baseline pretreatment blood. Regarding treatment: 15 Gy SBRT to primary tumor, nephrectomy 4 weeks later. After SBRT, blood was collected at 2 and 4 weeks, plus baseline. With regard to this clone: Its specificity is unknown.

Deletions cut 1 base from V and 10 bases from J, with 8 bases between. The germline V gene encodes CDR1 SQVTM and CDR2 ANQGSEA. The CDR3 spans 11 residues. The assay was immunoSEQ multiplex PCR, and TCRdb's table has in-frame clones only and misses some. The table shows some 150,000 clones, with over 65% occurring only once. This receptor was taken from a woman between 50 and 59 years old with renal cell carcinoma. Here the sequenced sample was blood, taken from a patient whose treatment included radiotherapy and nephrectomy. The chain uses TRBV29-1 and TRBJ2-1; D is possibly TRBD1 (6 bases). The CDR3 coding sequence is TGCAGCGTTGAAGGGACAGTAGAGCAGTTCTTC. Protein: CSVEGTVEQFF.